This T cell receptor beta chain was obtained from a study of tumor-infiltrating lymphocytes in primary liver carcinoma. At the level of the study: Tumors were staged T1-T3 N0M0 and measured about 4 to 11 cm across.

This clonotype has a single count. No antigen is known for it. Co-extracting RNA and DNA was done with roughly 17-33 mg of unsorted bulk tissue as input. Samples came from superior, inferior, lateral poles and tumor centre. Study-wide findings and caveats: Tumors and blood were compared for top-250-clone fraction, and tumors had the significantly higher value (p = 0.039).

The germline V gene encodes CDR1 DFQATT and CDR2 SNEGSKA (reference sequence). Trimming removed 7 bases at V and 8 bases at J, with 24 bases between. CDR3 length equals 15 residues. Production of TCR beta cDNA used roughly 480 ng total RNA together with a constant-region primer. What produced the TCR beta libraries was three nested multiplex PCR rounds using slightly modified ARM-PCR. The opening two PCR rounds, approximately 10 cycles each, paired TRBV1-TRBV30 forward primers with a C-beta reverse primer. TCRdb re-analysed the multiplex PCR reads in MiXCR, keeping a single row per CDR3 protein. The sample yields approximately 73,000 distinct CDR3 sequences, roughly three quarters seen once.

The sequencing sample was made of liver tumor tissue from sampling region 4. Subset: tumor region T4, right-lateral pole. This sequence was found in a man aged 40-50 years with primary liver carcinoma and hepatitis B virus infection. The chain links TRBV20-1 to TRBJ2-1, with D perhaps TRBD1 or TRBD2 (5 bases each). The CDR3 region is CSVPSSFPRGDEQFF. The CDR3, as DNA: TGCAGTGTCCCCTCTAGCTTTCCCCGGGGCGATGAGCAGTTCTTC.